The rows below give T cell receptor beta chains drawn from one sample of a study of T cells in Graves' hyperthyroidism and ophthalmopathy. TCRdb independently ran MiXCR on the multiplex PCR reads; one entry per CDR3 protein. The sample has about 720,000 distinct CDR3 sequences, about 16% seen once; the top ten hold under 9.5%. The sequencing input was blood. These receptors originate from a young man with Graves' hyperthyroidism. Each CDR3 is given with its conserved first and last residue. A D gene is named only where the DNA matches it firmly. Only some rows state a clone size, as once, few, many or a class for expanded clones.

J gene: TRBJ2-1
clone size: many
D gene: TRBD2
V gene: TRBV11-2
CDR3 DNA: TGTGCCAGCAGCTTATTAGCCGCTAGCGGGTTTACTGATGAGCAGTTCTTC
CDR3 protein: CASSLLAASGFTDEQFF

J gene: TRBJ1-4
clone size: .
D gene: .
V gene: TRBV28
CDR3 DNA: TGTGCCAGCACCAACGGAGGCGTGGATGAAAAACTGTTTTTT
CDR3 protein: CASTNGGVDEKLFF

J gene: TRBJ1-2
clone size: many
D gene: TRBD1
V gene: TRBV20-1
CDR3 DNA: TGCAGTGCACTTCCTTTACAGGGGCCCTATGGCTACACCTTC
CDR3 protein: CSALPLQGPYGYTF

J gene: TRBJ2-7
clone size: .
D gene: TRBD1
V gene: TRBV7-9
CDR3 DNA: TGTGCCAGCAGCGCCACAGGGGACGAGCAGTACTTC
CDR3 protein: CASSATGDEQYF

J gene: TRBJ2-1
clone size: many
D gene: .
V gene: TRBV29-1
CDR3 DNA: TGCAGCGTTGAGGCAGAGGAAGATAAATATGAGCAGTTCTTC
CDR3 protein: CSVEAEEDKYEQFF

J gene: TRBJ2-5
clone size: few
D gene: TRBD1
V gene: TRBV7-3
CDR3 DNA: TGTGCCAGCAGCCACACAGGGGGCGCAGAGACCCAGTACTTC
CDR3 protein: CASSHTGGAETQYF

J gene: TRBJ2-3
clone size: many
D gene: .
V gene: TRBV28
CDR3 DNA: TGTGCCAGCAGTTTAAGCAGGGTACAGGGCACAGATACGCAGTATTTT
CDR3 protein: CASSLSRVQGTDTQYF

J gene: TRBJ2-2
clone size: .
D gene: TRBD2
V gene: TRBV9
CDR3 DNA: TGTGCCAGCAGCGTAACGGGAGGGCTCACCGGGGAGCTGTTTTTT
CDR3 protein: CASSVTGGLTGELFF

J gene: TRBJ2-1
clone size: many
D gene: .
V gene: TRBV28
CDR3 DNA: TGTGCCAGCAGTTCCCCAGCCCGCGGAGGGAGCGAGCAGTTCTTC
CDR3 protein: CASSSPARGGSEQFF

J gene: TRBJ2-1
clone size: .
D gene: TRBD2
V gene: TRBV7-3
CDR3 DNA: TGTGCCAGCAGCCAAAAACCGGGACTAGCGGCAGACAATGAGCAGTTCTTC
CDR3 protein: CASSQKPGLAADNEQFF

J gene: TRBJ1-1
clone size: few
D gene: TRBD1
V gene: TRBV15
CDR3 DNA: TGTGCCACCAGCATTACGGACAGGCACACTGAAGCTTTCTTT
CDR3 protein: CATSITDRHTEAFF

J gene: TRBJ1-4
clone size: few
D gene: .
V gene: TRBV20-1
CDR3 DNA: TGCAGTGCCAGAGATGGTCGTCCTAAACTGTTTTTT
CDR3 protein: CSARDGRPKLFF

J gene: TRBJ1-1
clone size: few
D gene: .
V gene: TRBV4-1
CDR3 DNA: TGCGCCAGCAGCCAAGGCCTCCCCTCGGGGAACACTGAAGCTTTCTTT
CDR3 protein: CASSQGLPSGNTEAFF

J gene: TRBJ2-7
clone size: many
D gene: TRBD1
V gene: TRBV28
CDR3 DNA: TGTGCCAGCAGTTTAGGGGGCAGGGGGCAGGGCGAGCAGTACTTC
CDR3 protein: CASSLGGRGQGEQYF

J gene: TRBJ2-7
clone size: few
D gene: .
V gene: TRBV2
CDR3 DNA: TGTGCCAGCCGCCAGGGGTCTAATGAGCAGTACTTC
CDR3 protein: CASRQGSNEQYF

J gene: TRBJ2-1
clone size: many
D gene: .
V gene: TRBV7-8
CDR3 DNA: TGTGCCAGCAGCTCGCTCCATGAGCAGTTCTTC
CDR3 protein: CASSSLHEQFF

J gene: TRBJ2-7
clone size: many
D gene: TRBD2
V gene: TRBV7-8
CDR3 DNA: TGTGCCAGCAATCTTGGCGGGGGGGACGACGAGCAGTACTTC
CDR3 protein: CASNLGGGDDEQYF

J gene: TRBJ2-3
clone size: many
D gene: TRBD2
V gene: TRBV6-1
CDR3 DNA: TGTGCCAGCAGTGTGGGACTAGCGGGAGGGGAAGATACGCAGTATTTT
CDR3 protein: CASSVGLAGGEDTQYF

J gene: TRBJ2-7
clone size: few
D gene: .
V gene: TRBV12-3/TRBV12-4
CDR3 DNA: TGTGCCAGCAGTCCTCCCCGACTAGGAAGCGAGCAGTACTTC
CDR3 protein: CASSPPRLGSEQYF

J gene: TRBJ2-7
clone size: few
D gene: TRBD2
V gene: TRBV4-1
CDR3 DNA: TGCGCCAGCAGCCAACTCCTAGCGGGAGTCGAGCAGTACTTC
CDR3 protein: CASSQLLAGVEQYF

J gene: TRBJ2-1
clone size: few
D gene: .
V gene: TRBV10-1
CDR3 DNA: TGCGCCAGCAGTGGGCGACCGGGACCCAACTACAATGAAGTGCAGTTCTTC
CDR3 protein: CASSGRPGPNYNEVQFF

J gene: TRBJ2-7
clone size: .
D gene: TRBD1
V gene: TRBV29-1
CDR3 DNA: TGCAGCGTTGAAGGAGAAACAGGGGGCTACGAGCAGTACTTC
CDR3 protein: CSVEGETGGYEQYF

J gene: TRBJ2-2
clone size: .
D gene: .
V gene: TRBV6-5
CDR3 DNA: TGTGCCAGCAGTTACTCGTCCGGGACCGGGGAGCTGTTTTTT
CDR3 protein: CASSYSSGTGELFF

J gene: TRBJ2-7
clone size: many
D gene: .
V gene: TRBV20-1
CDR3 DNA: TGCAGTGCTAGAGTTGGAGGACCGGACTACGAGCAGTACTTC
CDR3 protein: CSARVGGPDYEQYF

J gene: TRBJ1-5
clone size: many
D gene: .
V gene: TRBV18
CDR3 DNA: TGTGCCAGCTCACCAAACAGGGTAGGGGGCAATCAGCCCCAGCATTTT
CDR3 protein: CASSPNRVGGNQPQHF

J gene: TRBJ2-1
clone size: .
D gene: TRBD2
V gene: TRBV12-3/TRBV12-4
CDR3 DNA: TGTGCCAGCAGTTCCTCACTAGCGGGAGATGAGCAGTTCTTC
CDR3 protein: CASSSSLAGDEQFF

J gene: TRBJ1-5
clone size: .
D gene: .
V gene: TRBV18
CDR3 DNA: TGTGCCAGCTCACCACAGTCTGGGAATCAGCCCCAGCATTTT
CDR3 protein: CASSPQSGNQPQHF

J gene: TRBJ2-3
clone size: many
D gene: .
V gene: TRBV20-1
CDR3 DNA: TGCAGTGCTAGAGATCCCAGACTGGTGTCTAGCACAGATACGCAGTATTTT
CDR3 protein: CSARDPRLVSSTDTQYF

J gene: TRBJ2-7
clone size: .
D gene: TRBD1
V gene: TRBV5-1
CDR3 DNA: TGCGCCAGCAGCCAAGTGGGACAGGGGGCCTACGAGCAGTACTTC
CDR3 protein: CASSQVGQGAYEQYF

J gene: TRBJ2-1
clone size: .
D gene: TRBD1
V gene: TRBV7-9
CDR3 DNA: TGTGCCAGCAGCCTCGACAGGGGGACGGATGAGCAGTTCTTC
CDR3 protein: CASSLDRGTDEQFF

J gene: TRBJ2-3
clone size: .
D gene: .
V gene: TRBV7-2
CDR3 DNA: TGTGCCAGCAGCGACCTCAGGGTTAGCACAGATACGCAATATTTT
CDR3 protein: CASSDLRVSTDTQYF

J gene: TRBJ2-7
clone size: few
D gene: TRBD1
V gene: TRBV2
CDR3 DNA: TGTGCCAGCAGTGAAACGGACAGGTACTTGGAGCAGTACTTC
CDR3 protein: CASSETDRYLEQYF

J gene: TRBJ2-2
clone size: .
D gene: TRBD1
V gene: TRBV5-5
CDR3 DNA: TGTGCCAGCAGCCCGGGACAGGATCCCGGGGAGCTGTTTTTT
CDR3 protein: CASSPGQDPGELFF

J gene: TRBJ1-1
clone size: many
D gene: .
V gene: TRBV12-3/TRBV12-4
CDR3 DNA: TGTGCCAGCAGTTTAGTAGGGAACACTGAAGCTTTCTTT
CDR3 protein: CASSLVGNTEAFF

J gene: TRBJ1-5
clone size: few
D gene: .
V gene: TRBV7-9
CDR3 DNA: TGTGCCAGCATCGCGGAGGTGGGCCAGCCCCAGCATTTT
CDR3 protein: CASIAEVGQPQHF

J gene: TRBJ2-3
clone size: many
D gene: .
V gene: TRBV20-1
CDR3 DNA: TGCAGTGCTAGCCGCCCCCAGGGAGCGCCCGGCACAGATACGCAGTATTTT
CDR3 protein: CSASRPQGAPGTDTQYF

J gene: TRBJ2-1
clone size: few
D gene: .
V gene: TRBV12-3/TRBV12-4
CDR3 DNA: TGTGCCAACAGTTGGGACGGGAGCTCCTACAATGAGCAGTTCTTC
CDR3 protein: CANSWDGSSYNEQFF

J gene: TRBJ2-5
clone size: few
D gene: .
V gene: TRBV4-3
CDR3 DNA: TGCGCCAGCCCCCGGGTAGGAACTAGTTGTCAAGAGACCCAGTACTTC
CDR3 protein: CASPRVGTSCQETQYF

J gene: TRBJ1-4
clone size: .
D gene: .
V gene: TRBV20-1
CDR3 DNA: TGCAGTGCTAGTTTTCCCGGGGCTAATGAAAAACTGTTTTTT
CDR3 protein: CSASFPGANEKLFF

J gene: TRBJ2-2
clone size: many
D gene: .
V gene: TRBV11-2
CDR3 DNA: TGTGCCAGCAGCTTAGGTAGAGGCTTCTCTCCCGGGGAGCTGTTTTTT
CDR3 protein: CASSLGRGFSPGELFF

J gene: TRBJ2-7
clone size: .
D gene: .
V gene: TRBV7-9
CDR3 DNA: TGTGCCAGCAGCCCTACCGGAGGGTCCCACGAGCAGTACTTC
CDR3 protein: CASSPTGGSHEQYF

J gene: TRBJ2-1
clone size: few
D gene: .
V gene: TRBV5-1
CDR3 DNA: TGCGCCAGCAGCGGGGGGCGCTGCTACAATGAGCAGTTCTTC
CDR3 protein: CASSGGRCYNEQFF

J gene: TRBJ1-2
clone size: .
D gene: .
V gene: TRBV7-9
CDR3 DNA: TGTGCCAGCAGCTTGACAATGGACTATGGCTACACCTTC
CDR3 protein: CASSLTMDYGYTF

J gene: TRBJ2-7
clone size: .
D gene: .
V gene: TRBV7-3
CDR3 DNA: TGTGCCAGCAGCTTAACAAACGGGCACGAGCAGTACTTC
CDR3 protein: CASSLTNGHEQYF

J gene: TRBJ2-7
clone size: few
D gene: .
V gene: TRBV9
CDR3 DNA: TGTGCCAGCAGCGTAGGAAGCAGCGTATCCTACGAGCAGTACTTC
CDR3 protein: CASSVGSSVSYEQYF

J gene: TRBJ2-1
clone size: .
D gene: .
V gene: TRBV19
CDR3 DNA: TGTGCCAGTAGTACCAAACTACTAGGTCGAGTGCAGTTCTTC
CDR3 protein: CASSTKLLGRVQFF

J gene: TRBJ2-1
clone size: few
D gene: TRBD2
V gene: TRBV29-1
CDR3 DNA: TGCAGCGCCCCGGGACTAGCGGGGTACAATGAGCAGTTCTTC
CDR3 protein: CSAPGLAGYNEQFF

J gene: TRBJ1-5
clone size: many
D gene: .
V gene: TRBV2
CDR3 DNA: TGTGCCAGCAAGTTTGGACTCAACGAAGATAGCAATCAGCCCCAGCATTTT
CDR3 protein: CASKFGLNEDSNQPQHF

J gene: TRBJ1-1
clone size: many
D gene: .
V gene: TRBV5-1
CDR3 DNA: TGCGCCAGCAGATTGGGAGGGAGGAACACTGAAGCTTTCTTT
CDR3 protein: CASRLGGRNTEAFF

J gene: TRBJ2-7
clone size: .
D gene: .
V gene: TRBV24-1
CDR3 DNA: TGTGCCACCAGTGATTTGCCAATCCCAGGGAAGCAGTACTTC
CDR3 protein: CATSDLPIPGKQYF

J gene: TRBJ2-6
clone size: .
D gene: TRBD1
V gene: TRBV19
CDR3 DNA: TGTGCCAGTAGCCCCCGGGACAGGGGACGCTCTGGGGCCAACGTCCTGACTTTC
CDR3 protein: CASSPRDRGRSGANVLTF

J gene: TRBJ2-7
clone size: many
D gene: .
V gene: TRBV20-1
CDR3 DNA: TGCAGTGCGGAGAAGGGTTACGAGCAGTACTTC
CDR3 protein: CSAEKGYEQYF